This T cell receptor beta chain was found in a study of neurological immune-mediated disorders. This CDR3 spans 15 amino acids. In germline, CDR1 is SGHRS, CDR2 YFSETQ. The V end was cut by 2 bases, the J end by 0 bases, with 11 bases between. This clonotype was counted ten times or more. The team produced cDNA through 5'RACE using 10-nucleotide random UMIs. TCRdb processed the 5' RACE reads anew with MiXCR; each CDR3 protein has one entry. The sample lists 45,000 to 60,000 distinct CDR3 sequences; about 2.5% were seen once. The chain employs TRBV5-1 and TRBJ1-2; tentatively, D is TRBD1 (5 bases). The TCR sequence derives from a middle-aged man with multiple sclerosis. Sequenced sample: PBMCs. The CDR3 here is CASSFTAGTNYGYTF. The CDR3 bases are TGCGCCAGCAGCTTCACCGCAGGGACTAACTATGGCTACACCTTC.